This TCR beta chain came from a study of CD8 T cells in ankylosing spondylitis. General study results and limits: The disease-linked clones had a CD8+ phenotype and low blood frequencies. Characteristic, it appeared, of ankylosing spondylitis blood was a TCR beta motif of roughly eight highly homologous variants.

Regarding this clonotype: Its antigen remains unknown.

Via MiXCR, TCRdb re-called the 5' RACE reads, giving one row per CDR3 protein. Among some 130,000 distinct CDR3 sequences listed, 7.3% were seen once. The germline V and J ends were trimmed by 4 bases and 5 bases, with 12 bases remaining between them. The V gene's germline CDR1 is SGHDT and CDR2 YYEEEE. This CDR3 has 13 amino acids. This clonotype was sampled from a female donor with ankylosing spondylitis or in good health (not recorded which). V gene TRBV5-6 combines with J gene TRBJ2-5; no definite D call. Sequencing was performed on blood, either unsorted or a sorted T cell fraction (not recorded which). This CDR3 reads CASSPGHGETQYF. The CDR3 DNA follows: TGTGCCAGCAGCCCCGGGCACGGGGAGACCCAGTACTTC.